This T cell receptor beta chain was sequenced for a study of shared clonotypes between healthy human individuals (dated by TCRdb to between 2020 and 2021). Turning to the overall study: A few men and two women, aged 18 to 49 years, made up the cohort. To increase sequencing depth and limit assay-specific biases, TCR repertoire library preparation and sequencing were carried out by different laboratories using diverse techniques. Each donor's leukapheresis produced roughly between about 0.85 and 10 billion PBMCs. Per donor, three plates each were used for CD4 naive and CD4 memory, two for CD8 naive, and one for CD8 memory. To estimate repertoire size and how much clonotype sharing occurs between individuals, the study deeply sequenced the blood TCR repertoires of 4 to 6 healthy adults. General conclusions and limits of the study: Larger estimated clonotype richness was generally found for naive subsets than for memory subsets. Based on pairwise subsampling, the degree of clonotype sharing among donors was expected to be affected by sequencing depth. Across several donors, around 5% of naive CD4, 3.5% of naive CD8, around 2.5% of memory CD4, and approximately 0.4% of memory CD8 clonotypes were shared. The genetic and exposure-history diversity represented was limited by the small number of donors. Rarefaction of sorted-subset datasets indicated incomplete sequencing despite the large sequencing depth. Sampling was restricted to blood, and TCR repertoires in tissues likely differ from the TCR repertoires found in blood. Higher generation probabilities were observed for clonotypes shared by all four sorted-subset donors than for non-shared clonotypes.

In regard to this clone: Its antigen is unknown. Per-nucleotide qualities are absent, and no much larger clonotype sits a single base away.

Looking up the germline V gene (reference sequence) yields CDR1 SEHNR and CDR2 FQNEAQ. V lost 5 bases and J lost 2 bases, and the count of bases not matched to a germline gene is 9. The CDR3 sequence holds 16 residues, the cysteine and phenylalanine included. Only CDR3 DNA remains: 48 bases, in frame from the first base. CD8 naive samples were CD45RO-negative cells positively selected for CCR7, giving a CD45RA+CCR7+ population that excluded TemRA cells. Healthy HIV-negative adults with no recently reported acute infections or vaccinations were included as donors. Every donor was a Caucasian adult living in Nashville, Tennessee, USA. After blood collection by leukapheresis, PBMCs were isolated using Ficoll-Histopaque density gradient centrifugation and then cryopreserved in the vapor phase of liquid nitrogen. Purity and quantity of every magnetically sorted T cell population were checked by analytical flow cytometry. Genomic DNA was isolated from every sorted fraction and measured by UV absorbance on a Nanodrop 2000c.

TCR CDR3 regions were amplified from genomic DNA by multiplex PCR using the deep immunoSEQ assay. Extracted genomic DNA from each cell subset was spread evenly across all wells of several immunoSEQ 96-well plates, with each plate serving as a replicate. Each replicate PCR for sorted subsets received 150 to 250 ng genomic DNA, equal to roughly 29,000 T cell genomes. Purified libraries were quantified with a Qubit 3.0 fluorometer, sized on a Bioanalyzer 2100, and re-quantified with the KAPA Library Quantification kit. A separate single-read 150-cycle Illumina NextSeq 550 flow cell was used to sequence each immunoSEQ 96-well plate. As for the authors' bioinformatics: The immunoSEQ output contained only junctional sequences without quality scores, so filtering could not match that applied to full-length reads. To assign V/J genes and CDR3, sequences were annotated using PyIR, a Python wrapper for IgBLAST v1.9, with IMGT germline references. Reads with weak V/J assignments (E-value above 1e-6), missing CDR3, stop codons, out-of-frame junctions, or ambiguous translated residues were removed. V3J clonotypes were defined as sequences sharing the same inferred V gene, J gene, and CDR3 amino acid sequence. To compute the percentage overlap between repertoires, the number of shared unique clonotypes was divided by the size of the smaller repertoire. Three approaches were used to assess repertoire richness: RTK rarefaction, the Chao1 estimator, and Recon v2.1 estimates of unobserved clonotypes. Generation probabilities were computed with OLGA for all TCRbeta clonotypes obtained by the gDNA method from several donors. Not all clones reach the TCRdb copy of this immuneACCESS table, which keeps in-frame sequences only. Checked studies attribute under half of the gap to unresolved V genes and leave the rest unexplained. For V, J and clone size, that table is used; D and trimming come from the DNA. The sample includes nearly 2 million clones, with about 95% observed a single time. The ten most abundant clones make up 1% to 1.5% of the sample.

The receptor's source is a man aged 18 to 29 in good health. Source material: naive CD8+ T cells sorted from blood. This sample's cell subset or site label indicates: CD45RA+CCR7+. The chain is made from TRBV7-9 and TRBJ2-7; 10 of the junction bases match TRBD2. The sequence in DNA is TGTGCCAGCAGCCCAGAGGGGACTAGCGTCACCTACGAGCAGTACTTC. This encodes CASSPEGTSVTYEQYF.